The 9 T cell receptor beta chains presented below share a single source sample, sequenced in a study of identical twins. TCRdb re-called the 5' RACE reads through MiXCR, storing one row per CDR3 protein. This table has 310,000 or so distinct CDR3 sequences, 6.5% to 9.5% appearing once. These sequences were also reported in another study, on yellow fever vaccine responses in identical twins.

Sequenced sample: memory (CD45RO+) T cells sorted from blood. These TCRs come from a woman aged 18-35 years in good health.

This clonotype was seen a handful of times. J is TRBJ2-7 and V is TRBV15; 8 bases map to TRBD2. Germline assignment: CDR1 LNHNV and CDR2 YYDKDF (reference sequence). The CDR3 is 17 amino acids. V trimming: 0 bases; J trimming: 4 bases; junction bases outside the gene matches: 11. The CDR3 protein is CATSRDARKTSGYEQYF. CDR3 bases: TGTGCCACCAGCAGAGACGCCCGCAAAACTAGCGGATACGAGCAGTACTTC.

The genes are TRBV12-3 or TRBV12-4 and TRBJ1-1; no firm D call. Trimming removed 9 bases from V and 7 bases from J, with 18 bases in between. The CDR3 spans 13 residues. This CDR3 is CASTALGFREAFF. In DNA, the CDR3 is TGTGCCAGTACCGCGCTTGGTTTTCGTGAAGCTTTCTTT.

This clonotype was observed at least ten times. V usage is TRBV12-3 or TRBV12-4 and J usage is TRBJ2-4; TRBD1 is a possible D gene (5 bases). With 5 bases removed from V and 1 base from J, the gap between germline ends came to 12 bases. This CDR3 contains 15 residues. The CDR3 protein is CASSTQGSAKNIQYF. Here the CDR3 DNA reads TGTGCCAGCAGTACCCAGGGATCCGCCAAAAACATTCAGTACTTC.

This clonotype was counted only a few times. The CDR3 region is CSAGRAGLSYNEQFF. The CDR3 bases are TGCAGTGCTGGACGAGCGGGACTATCCTACAATGAGCAGTTCTTC. This chain joins TRBV20-1 and TRBJ2-1; 7 positions match TRBD2. The germline V gene encodes CDR1 DFQATT and CDR2 SNEGSKA (reference sequence). The CDR3 runs to 15 residues. V shed 5 bases and J 1 base; nucleotides not matched to a gene: 8.

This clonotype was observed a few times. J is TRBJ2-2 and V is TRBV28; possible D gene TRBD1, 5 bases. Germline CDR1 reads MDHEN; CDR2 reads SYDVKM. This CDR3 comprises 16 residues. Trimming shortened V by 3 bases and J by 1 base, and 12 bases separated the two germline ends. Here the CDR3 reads CASSFRAQRNTGELFF. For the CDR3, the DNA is TGTGCCAGCAGTTTCAGGGCCCAGAGGAACACCGGGGAGCTGTTTTTT.

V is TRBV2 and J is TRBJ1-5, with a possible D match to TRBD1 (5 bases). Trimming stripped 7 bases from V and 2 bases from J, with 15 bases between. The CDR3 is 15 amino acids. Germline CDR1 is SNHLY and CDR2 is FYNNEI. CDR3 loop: CASIPGTGGNQPQHF. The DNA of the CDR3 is TGTGCCAGCATCCCGGGGACGGGGGGCAATCAGCCCCAGCATTTT.

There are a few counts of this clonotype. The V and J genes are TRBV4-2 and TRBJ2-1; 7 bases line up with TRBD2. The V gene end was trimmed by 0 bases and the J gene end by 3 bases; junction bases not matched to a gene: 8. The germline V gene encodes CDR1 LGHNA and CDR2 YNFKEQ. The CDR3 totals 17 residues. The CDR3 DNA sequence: TGTGCCAGCAGCCAAGAAGGTGGGGGGGAACTCTACAATGAGCAGTTCTTC. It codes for CASSQEGGGELYNEQFF.

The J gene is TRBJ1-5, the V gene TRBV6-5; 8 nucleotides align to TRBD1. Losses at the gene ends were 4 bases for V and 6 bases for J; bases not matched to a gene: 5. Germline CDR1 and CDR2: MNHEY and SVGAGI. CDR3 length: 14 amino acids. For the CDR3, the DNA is TGTGCCAGCAGTTTTGGACAGGGTAGTCAGCCCCAGCATTTT. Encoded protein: CASSFGQGSQPQHF.

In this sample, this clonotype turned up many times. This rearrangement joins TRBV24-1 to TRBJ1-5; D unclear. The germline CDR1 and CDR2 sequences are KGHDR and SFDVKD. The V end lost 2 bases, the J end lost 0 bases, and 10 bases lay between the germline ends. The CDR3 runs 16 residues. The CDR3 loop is CATSDSGSYSNQPQHF. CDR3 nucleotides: TGTGCCACCAGTGATTCAGGCAGCTATAGCAATCAGCCCCAGCATTTT.